This T cell receptor (beta chain) was sequenced in a study of cytomegalovirus exposure and HLA in healthy donors. On this clone itself: What it binds is not known.

General observations from the study: Published work reported that the classifier diagnosed cytomegalovirus status with high specificity and sensitivity.

60 Vbeta and 13 Jbeta primers were used in PCR. Method: immunoSEQ multiplex PCR; TCRdb's copy keeps in-frame clones and lacks some. The sample includes fewer than 200,000 clones, over 75% of them seen just once. Sequencing was performed on PBMCs. The source is a girl less than two years old in good health and CMV-seronegative.

CDR3 sequence reads: CASSPPVASTGVDGYTF. CDR3 in DNA: TGCGCCAGCAGCCCGCCTGTCGCTTCGACAGGGGTCGATGGCTACACCTTC. The rearrangement joins TRBV5-1 to TRBJ1-2, with 8 bases that match TRBD1. The CDR3 is 17 amino acids. CDR1 is SGHRS, CDR2 YFSETQ, per germline. The V segment lost 4 bases and the J segment 6 bases; nucleotides outside the gene matches: 17.